The present T cell receptor beta chain was sequenced within a study of cytotoxic CD8 clonotypes in ibrutinib-treated CLL. Overall study context: Across the patients, some ten were relapsed/refractory, around 16 treatment-naive and some 17 IGHV unmutated. General study results and limits: Clonality went up at ibrutinib response and then declined back toward baseline at progression. Public clonotypes proved infrequent, and on treatment they shrank or remained steady.

Concerning this clone itself: Its antigen is as yet unknown.

Deep sequencing aimed at 1 in 200,000 to 1 in 1 million T cells' resolution. The assay was immunoSEQ multiplex PCR, and TCRdb's table has in-frame clones only and misses some. In the table there are over 95,000 clones, roughly 57% of which are singletons. Germline V gene data show CDR1 as MDHEN and CDR2 as SYDVKM. The CDR3 extends over 17 amino acids. The V end lost 5 bases, the J end lost 0 bases, and 20 bases lay between the germline ends. The gene calls are TRBV28 and TRBJ2-7, with D perhaps TRBD1 (6 bases). Sequenced material: PBMCs, taken after 24 months of ibrutinib treatment. The receptor comes from a human donor with chronic lymphocytic leukemia. This CDR3 is CASSPRTAYLGSYEQYF. As DNA, the CDR3 is TGTGCCAGCAGTCCAAGGACAGCATATTTGGGCTCCTACGAGCAGTACTTC. Full variable domain (remainder filled in from reference TRBV28 and TRBJ2-7): DVKVTQSSRYLVKRTGEKVFLECVQDMDHENMFWYRQDPGLGLRLIYFSYDVKMKEKGDIPEGYSVSREKKERFSLILESASTNQTSMYLCASSPRTAYLGSYEQYFGPGTRLTVT.